Listed here are 23 T cell receptor beta chains from one sample, sequenced in a study of cytomegalovirus exposure and HLA in healthy donors. Both 60 Vbeta primers and 13 Jbeta primers went into the PCR. Libraries were prepared by immunoSEQ multiplex PCR; TCRdb keeps only in-frame clonotypes and omits some of them. The sample contains roughly 110,000 clones, 70% to 85% of which appear only once. Sequences were obtained from PBMCs. Receptors were obtained from a woman under 30 in good health and CMV-seronegative.

This clone was detected only a few times. The chain uses TRBV30 and TRBJ1-1; D unclear. The CDR3 spans 13 residues. CDR1 is GTSNPN, CDR2 SVGIG, per germline (reference sequence). The V end lost 2 bases, the J end lost 1 base, and 8 bases lay between the germline ends. CDR3 sequence reads: CAWSRQENTEAFF. The CDR3 DNA sequence: TGTGCCTGGAGTAGGCAGGAGAACACTGAAGCTTTCTTT.

V and J are TRBV7-9 and TRBJ2-7; TRBD2 might be the D (6 bases). The V gene lost 1 base and the J gene lost 4 bases, with 17 bases spanning the gap. CDR3 length: 16 residues. In germline, CDR1 is SEHNR, CDR2 FQNEAQ (reference sequence). CDR3 nucleotide sequence: TGTGCCAGCAGCTTAGTCGCGGGGATCTCGGGGTACGAGCAGTACTTC. Protein sequence: CASSLVAGISGYEQYF.

This chain connects TRBV29-1 to TRBJ2-3, with D possibly being TRBD1 (5 bases). Trimming cost V 4 bases and J 2 bases, with 13 bases left between them. CDR3 length equals 14 residues. Germline V gene lookup returns CDR1 SQVTM and CDR2 ANQGSEA. CDR3 amino acids: CSVVQGLFTDTQYF. The DNA of the CDR3 is TGCAGCGTTGTGCAGGGCCTCTTCACAGATACGCAGTATTTT.

J is TRBJ1-2 and V is TRBV6-5; 8 nucleotides match TRBD1. Germline CDR1 and CDR2: MNHEY and SVGAGI. After removal of 6 bases from V and 2 bases from J, the junction contained 5 bases not matched to a gene. The length of the CDR3 is 14 residues. The DNA of the CDR3 is TGTGCCAGCAGAACACAGGGGGAGAACTATGGCTACACCTTC. Protein: CASRTQGENYGYTF.

The gene calls are TRBV6-5 and TRBJ1-1; D remains unclear. Trimming pared 2 bases from V and 4 bases from J, leaving 11 bases between. The CDR3 contains 14 residues. Looked up from germline, CDR1 is MNHEY and CDR2 is SVGAGI. CDR3 loop: CASSYEHILTEAFF. CDR3 coding DNA: TGTGCCAGCAGTTACGAACACATTCTCACTGAAGCTTTCTTT.

In nucleotides, the CDR3 is TGTGCCAGCAGCTTGGACAGGGGGACTGAAGCTTTCTTT. Amino acid sequence: CASSLDRGTEAFF. The chain recombines TRBV5-4 with TRBJ1-1, with 8 bases lining up with TRBD1. The V and J ends lost 0 bases and 5 bases, in that order; junction bases with no gene match: 0. Germline V gene lookup returns CDR1 SGHNT and CDR2 YYREEE (reference sequence). The CDR3 loop spans 13 amino acids.

The chain carries TRBV5-6 and TRBJ2-3; D may be TRBD2 (6 bases). The germline V gene encodes CDR1 SGHDT and CDR2 YYEEEE. The V end was cut by 1 base, the J end by 2 bases, with 14 bases between. The CDR3 contains 16 residues. The CDR3 spells CASSLLGKRVTDTQYF. CDR3 coding DNA: TGTGCCAGCAGCTTGTTGGGGAAGCGGGTCACAGATACGCAGTATTTT. The full variable domain, completed using reference TRBV5-6 and TRBJ2-3, is DAGVTQSPTHLIKTRGQQVTLRCSPKSGHDTVSWYQQALGQGPQFIFQYYEEEERQRGNFPDRFSGHQFPNYSSELNVNALLLGDSALYLCASSLLGKRVTDTQYFGPGTRLTVL.

This clone was seen a few times. The CDR3 loop is CASRVGQGVYGYTF. The CDR3, as DNA: TGTGCCAGCAGGGTGGGACAGGGGGTATATGGCTACACCTTC. The chain recombines TRBV6-5 with TRBJ1-2; TRBD1 aligns across 11 bases. The CDR3 sequence is 14 residues long. After removal of 6 bases from V and 5 bases from J, the junction contained 5 bases not matched to a gene. Germline CDR1 MNHEY, CDR2 SVGAGI.

This clone has just a few counts. The chain carries TRBV18 and TRBJ2-2; 7 nucleotides match TRBD2. CDR1 is KGHSH, CDR2 LQKENI, per germline. The J segment lost 4 bases and the V segment lost 1 base, leaving 3 bases of the junction unmatched. The CDR3 consists of 15 residues. The CDR3 here is CASSPLREITGELFF. For the CDR3, the DNA is TGTGCCAGCTCACCACTGCGGGAGATCACCGGGGAGCTGTTTTTT.

This sequence joins TRBV19 and TRBJ1-3, with D hard to call. The CDR3 runs to 14 residues. V lost 7 bases and J 0 bases, leaving 10 bases between the germline ends. The germline V gene has CDR1 LNHDA and CDR2 SQIVND (reference sequence). The CDR3 reads CASNFSSSGNTIYF. The CDR3 DNA reads TGTGCCAGTAATTTTTCGTCCTCTGGAAACACCATATATTTT. Supplemented by reference TRBV19 and TRBJ1-3, the full variable domain reads DGGITQSPKYLFRKEGQNVTLSCEQNLNHDAMYWYRQDPGQGLRLIYYSQIVNDFQKGDIAEGYSVSREKKESFPLTVTSAQKNPTAFYLCASNFSSSGNTIYFGEGSWLTVV.

The chain couples TRBV18 to TRBJ2-3; 14 bases fit TRBD2. CDR1 and CDR2 (germline): KGHSH, LQKENI. With 6 bases clipped from V and 5 bases from J, the junction kept 7 bases outside the gene matches. This CDR3 contains 16 residues. CDR3 sequence reads: CASSWTSGGSGDTQYF. The DNA for the CDR3 is TGTGCCAGCTCGTGGACTAGCGGGGGGTCGGGAGATACGCAGTATTTT.

The V and J genes are TRBV11-3 and TRBJ1-1; D is possibly TRBD1 (6 bases). CDR1 SGHNT and CDR2 YENEEA come from the germline V gene. CDR3 length: 14 residues. The V gene lost 5 bases and the J gene lost 2 bases, with 12 bases spanning the gap. CDR3 in amino acids: CASSRGQPNTEAFF. The CDR3 nucleotides read TGTGCCAGCAGCCGAGGACAGCCCAACACTGAAGCTTTCTTT.

V gene TRBV19 combines with J gene TRBJ2-6; 12 bases map to TRBD1. V was pared by 9 bases and J by 2 bases, with 14 bases of the junction left unmatched. Germline V gene data show CDR1 as LNHDA and CDR2 as SQIVND (reference sequence). The CDR3 covers 19 residues. The CDR3 coding sequence is TGTGCCAGCGTTACCAACTCGGGACAGGGGGCGGCTGGGGCCAACGTCCTGACTTTC. This gives the protein CASVTNSGQGAAGANVLTF. The whole variable domain, filled in from reference TRBV19 and TRBJ2-6, reads DGGITQSPKYLFRKEGQNVTLSCEQNLNHDAMYWYRQDPGQGLRLIYYSQIVNDFQKGDIAEGYSVSREKKESFPLTVTSAQKNPTAFYLCASVTNSGQGAAGANVLTFGAGSRLTVL.

This chain uses TRBV29-1 with TRBJ2-1; 10 nucleotides match TRBD1. Trimming cost V 6 bases and J 4 bases; bases outside gene matches: 9. This CDR3 spans 15 amino acids. The germline V gene encodes CDR1 SQVTM and CDR2 ANQGSEA. CDR3 sequence reads: CSVEGRQGAYNEQFF. For the CDR3, the DNA is TGCAGCGTCGAGGGCCGACAGGGGGCGTACAATGAGCAGTTCTTC.

The CDR3 DNA is TGTGCCAGCATCACGGGGGGCAGTAATTCATTGGCACCACCCCTCCACTTT. Translation gives CASITGGSNSLAPPLHF. This rearrangement joins TRBV28 to TRBJ1-6, with TRBD1 as a possible D gene (6 bases). Per germline, CDR1 MDHEN and CDR2 SYDVKM. V lost 7 bases to trimming and J lost 11 bases, with 27 bases between them. The CDR3 totals 17 residues.

The chain has TRBV10-3 and TRBJ2-5; D not resolved. V lost 2 bases and J 5 bases, leaving 12 bases between the germline ends. The CDR3 runs to 14 residues. Germline lookup yields CDR1 ENHRY and CDR2 SYGVKD. The CDR3 region is CAISESSLVETQYF. DNA for the CDR3: TGTGCCATCAGTGAGAGTAGCCTGGTGGAGACCCAGTACTTC.

DNA of the CDR3: TGCGCCAGCAGCCCCGCTAGCTCCTACAATGAGCAGTTCTTC. Protein sequence: CASSPASSYNEQFF. The chain has TRBV5-1 and TRBJ2-1; no definite D call. This CDR3 has 14 residues. V was cut by 4 bases and J by 0 bases, with 8 bases left in between. Germline V CDR1 and CDR2: SGHRS, YFSETQ.

This sequence joins TRBV19 and TRBJ2-7; 8 nucleotides line up with TRBD1. V lost 6 bases, J lost 4 bases, and 2 bases stayed unmatched. Per germline, CDR1 LNHDA and CDR2 SQIVND (reference sequence). The CDR3 runs to 12 residues. This CDR3 reads CASRDRDYEQYF. CDR3 DNA: TGTGCCAGTAGGGACAGGGATTACGAGCAGTACTTC.

The chain links TRBV20-1 to TRBJ2-1; D ambiguous. CDR3 length equals 11 residues. Germline assignment: CDR1 DFQATT and CDR2 SNEGSKA (reference sequence). V was clipped by 0 bases and J by 7 bases, with 4 bases between them. Here the CDR3 DNA reads TGCAGTGCTAGAGAATATAATGAGCAGTTCTTC. Translated, it gives CSAREYNEQFF.

The chain couples TRBV6-4 to TRBJ2-1, with D tentatively TRBD2 (6 bases). Trimming removed 0 bases at V and 7 bases at J, with 13 bases between. This CDR3 comprises 15 residues. Germline values: CDR1 MRHNA, CDR2 SNTAGT. CDR3: CASSDSHGTRNEQFF. CDR3 in DNA: TGTGCCAGCAGTGACTCCCACGGGACTCGGAATGAGCAGTTCTTC.

The chain employs TRBV7-2 and TRBJ2-1, with TRBD2 matching over 12 bases. There are 18 residues in the CDR3. The V gene's germline CDR1 is SGHTA and CDR2 FQGNSA. The V gene end was trimmed by 1 base and the J gene end by 7 bases; junction bases not matched to a gene: 11. CDR3 in DNA: TGTGCCAGCAGCTTAGGTTCTTGGACTAGCGGGATGGGTAATGAGCAGTTCTTC. It translates to CASSLGSWTSGMGNEQFF.

This chain joins TRBV27 and TRBJ2-1; perhaps TRBD2 as D (6 bases). The CDR3 consists of 16 residues. With 2 bases removed from V and 1 base from J, the gap between germline ends came to 12 bases. The germline V gene has CDR1 MNHEY and CDR2 SMNVEV (reference sequence). In DNA form, the CDR3 reads TGTGCCAGCAGTTTACGGGGGATTAAGTCCTACAATGAGCAGTTCTTC. This encodes CASSLRGIKSYNEQFF.

V and J are TRBV7-6 and TRBJ1-3, with 7 nucleotides matching TRBD1. The CDR3 loop spans 15 amino acids. J lost 0 bases, V lost 3 bases, and 2 bases had no gene match. Germline V gives CDR1 SGHVS, CDR2 FNYEAQ. CDR3 coding DNA: TGTGCCAGCAGCTTGGACAGGACCTCTGGAAACACCATATATTTT. Its protein product is CASSLDRTSGNTIYF.